This passage covers 8 T cell receptor beta chains from one sample sequenced in a study of OX40 agonist ivuxolimab in advanced cancers. Libraries were prepared by immunoSEQ multiplex PCR; TCRdb keeps only in-frame clonotypes and omits some of them. The sample lists some 99,000 clones, approximately 95% occurring once. This sample comprised CD4+ or CD8+ T cells sorted from blood, obtained in a trial of the OX40 agonist ivuxolimab. The receptors originated from an adult with an advanced solid tumor such as melanoma, head and neck, liver or kidney cancer.

J is TRBJ2-3 and V is TRBV27; D may be TRBD2 (7 bases). V was cut by 2 bases and J by 7 bases, with 22 bases left in between. Germline V lookup: CDR1 MNHEY, CDR2 SMNVEV (reference sequence). There are 17 residues in the CDR3. The CDR3: CASSLRSVGGAQNTQYF. CDR3 in DNA: TGTGCCAGCAGTTTAAGGTCGGTGGGGGGGGCCCAAAATACGCAGTATTTT.

The chain joins TRBV6-5 to TRBJ2-6, with D possibly TRBD1 on 6 matching bases. Germline lookup yields CDR1 MNHEY and CDR2 SVGAGI. The V and J ends lost 10 bases and 0 bases respectively, with 13 bases between them. The CDR3 runs 15 residues. The CDR3 DNA reads TGTGCCACGCGACAGGACCTCTCTGGGGCCAACGTCCTGACTTTC. Translation: CATRQDLSGANVLTF.

The CDR3 sequence is CASSQESPGRYGYTF. As DNA, the CDR3 is TGCGCCAGCAGCCAAGAGTCTCCAGGTCGCTATGGCTACACCTTC. The chain joins TRBV4-3 to TRBJ1-2; D not certain. Per the germline V gene, CDR1 is LGHNA and CDR2 is YSLEER. The V end was cut by 0 bases, the J end by 4 bases, with 12 bases between. The CDR3 is 15 amino acids.

The rearrangement joins TRBV29-1 to TRBJ1-1; 9 nucleotides agree with TRBD1. CDR1 is SQVTM and CDR2 is ANQGSEA in the germline V gene. CDR3 length: 15 amino acids. V lost 3 bases and J lost 10; bases outside the gene matches: 15. The CDR3 loop is CSVDIGDRVTFAAFF. The CDR3 DNA sequence: TGCAGCGTTGATATTGGGGACAGGGTAACCTTCGCAGCTTTCTTT.

The gene calls are TRBV4-3 and TRBJ1-2; D is unresolved. The CDR3 runs 13 residues. The ends were cut back, 1 base at V and 11 bases at J, with 14 bases in the middle. CDR1 and CDR2 (germline): LGHNA, YSLEER. Here the CDR3 DNA reads TGCGCCAGCAGCCAAGGGAGACCGGGAAGATACACCTTC. Protein product: CASSQGRPGRYTF.

The J gene is TRBJ2-7, the V gene TRBV1; the DNA was not compared with TRBD2, the D call given in the table. TRBV1 is recorded as a pseudogene. This CDR3 has 15 amino acids. CDR3 DNA: TGCACCAGCAGCCAAGTCTGCTGGGGACTGAGCGAGCAGTACTTC. Its translation is CTSSQVCWGLSEQYF.

The chain is built from TRBV6-5 and TRBJ1-1; no clear D gene. Germline loops: CDR1 MNHEY, CDR2 SVGAGI. The CDR3 loop spans 14 amino acids. V lost 4 bases and J 0 bases, leaving 9 bases between the germline ends. This chain's CDR3 is CASSSSYMNTEAFF. In nucleotides, the CDR3 is TGTGCCAGCAGTTCCAGTTATATGAACACTGAAGCTTTCTTT.

The chain couples TRBV7-3 to TRBJ2-1; no clear D gene. Germline V gene sequence: CDR1 SGHTA, CDR2 FQGTGA. The CDR3 is 12 residues long. Trimming removed 2 bases at V and 5 bases at J, with 4 bases between. The CDR3 sequence is CASSLGNNEQFF. The CDR3 nucleotides read TGTGCCAGCAGCTTAGGCAACAATGAGCAGTTCTTC.